These 19 T cell receptor beta chains share one sample of origin, sequenced in a study of cytotoxic CD8 clonotypes in ibrutinib-treated CLL. Using immunoSEQ multiplex PCR, the repertoire was profiled, and TCRdb retains in-frame clones only, with some absent. The sample records some 140,000 clones, 85% to 95% being singletons. This specimen consisted of PBMCs, obtained after 12 months of ibrutinib treatment. The receptors originated from a human donor with chronic lymphocytic leukemia.

This clone was seen only once. This chain links TRBV7-9 with TRBJ2-5, with TRBD2 identical over 9 bases. This CDR3 is 15 amino acids long. With V trimmed by 3 bases and J by 4 bases, 6 bases remained unmatched. CDR1 and CDR2 (germline): SEHNR, FQNEAQ (reference sequence). The CDR3: CASSFTAGGGETQYF. The CDR3 DNA reads TGTGCCAGCAGCTTCACAGCGGGAGGTGGAGAGACCCAGTACTTC.

This clone has only one observation. The chain couples TRBV7-2 to TRBJ2-5; D remains ambiguous. In germline, CDR1 is SGHTA, CDR2 FQGNSA. The length of the CDR3 is 14 residues. Trimming took 1 base from V and 1 from J, leaving 7 bases between them. The CDR3 region is CASSLDRFQETQYF. CDR3 nucleotides: TGTGCCAGCAGCTTAGACAGATTCCAAGAGACCCAGTACTTC.

Turning to this clone: The junction departs from germline at one end; a sequencing error may be responsible. The chain employs TRBV9 and TRBJ1-3; 7 bases map to TRBD1. There are 15 residues in the CDR3. Germline V CDR1 and CDR2: SGDLS, YYNGEE. In DNA form, the CDR3 reads TGTGCCAGCAGTGTAGACAGGGAGGCTGGAAACACCATATATTTT. Its translation: CASSVDREAGNTIYF.

This chain links TRBV19 with TRBJ2-7; no clear D. The CDR3 has 14 amino acids. Looked up from germline, CDR1 is LNHDA and CDR2 is SQIVND (reference sequence). Trimming shortened V by 0 bases and J by 2 bases, and 8 bases separated the two germline ends. The CDR3, as DNA: TGTGCCAGTAGTATAGAACTCTACGCCTACGAGCAGTACTTC. Amino acid sequence: CASSIELYAYEQYF. Full variable domain (rest looked up from reference TRBV19 and TRBJ2-7): DGGITQSPKYLFRKEGQNVTLSCEQNLNHDAMYWYRQDPGQGLRLIYYSQIVNDFQKGDIAEGYSVSREKKESFPLTVTSAQKNPTAFYLCASSIELYAYEQYFGPGTRLTVT.

The J gene is TRBJ2-1, the V gene TRBV14, with 8 bases fitting TRBD1. The CDR3 has 16 residues. Germline V gene lookup returns CDR1 SGHDN and CDR2 FVKESK. Trimming at V came to 1 base and at J to 0 bases, leaving 2 bases not matched to a gene. The DNA for the CDR3 is TGTGCCAGCAGCCAAGTAGGGACAGGCTCCTACAATGAGCAGTTCTTC. As protein: CASSQVGTGSYNEQFF.

The rearrangement joins TRBV11-2 to TRBJ2-7; TRBD2 aligns across 12 bases. There are 15 residues in the CDR3. Trimming took 6 bases from V and 3 from J; bases not matched to a gene: 6. CDR1 is SGHAT, CDR2 FQNNGV, per germline. DNA for the CDR3: TGTGCCAGCAGTAAGACTAGCGGGGGACACTACGAGCAGTACTTC. Translating it yields CASSKTSGGHYEQYF.

The CDR3 protein is CASSPPKGSGANVLTF. The DNA for the CDR3 is TGTGCCAGCAGCCCCCCCAAAGGCTCTGGGGCCAACGTCCTGACTTTC. The gene calls are TRBV11-2 and TRBJ2-6; D is unresolved. Germline assignment: CDR1 SGHAT and CDR2 FQNNGV. V lost 5 bases and J lost 0, with 11 bases in between. The CDR3 is 16 amino acids.

This clone was observed a single time. V and J are TRBV15 and TRBJ2-2; the D is unclear. Trimming pared 0 bases from V and 7 bases from J, leaving 9 bases between. CDR1 LNHNV and CDR2 YYDKDF come from the germline V gene (reference sequence). This CDR3 contains 14 residues. The CDR3 DNA reads as TGTGCCACCAGCAGAGATATTAAGGGCGGGGAGCTGTTTTTT. Its translation: CATSRDIKGGELFF.

Only one count was recorded for this clone. The genes are TRBV7-3 and TRBJ2-1; 10 bases match TRBD1. Germline V lookup: CDR1 SGHTA, CDR2 FQGTGA. Unmatched junction bases numbered 7, after V lost 5 bases and J lost 0 bases. The CDR3 length is 17 residues. DNA of the CDR3: TGTGCCAGCAGCCCCTTGGACAGGGGGGCCTCCTACAATGAGCAGTTCTTC. Its protein product is CASSPLDRGASYNEQFF. The complete variable domain, with remaining parts taken from reference TRBV7-3 and TRBJ2-1, reads GAGVSQTPSNKVTEKGKYVELRCDPISGHTALYWYRQSLGQGPEFLIYFQGTGAADDSGLPNDRFFAVRPEGSVSTLKIQRTERGDSAVYLCASSPLDRGASYNEQFFGPGTRLTVL.

V and J are TRBV19 and TRBJ1-1; 9 bases map to TRBD1. Germline loops: CDR1 LNHDA, CDR2 SQIVND (reference sequence). CDR3 length: 14 residues. The V segment lost 5 bases and the J segment 1 base; nucleotides outside the gene matches: 2. The CDR3 DNA reads as TGTGCCAGTAGTCCGGGACAGGGGAACACTGAAGCTTTCTTT. It codes for CASSPGQGNTEAFF.

V is TRBV29-1 and J is TRBJ1-3, with D uncertain. V lost 0 bases to trimming and J lost 2 bases, with 8 bases between them. Germline V lookup: CDR1 SQVTM, CDR2 ANQGSEA. This CDR3 region has 14 residues. The CDR3 DNA follows: TGCAGCGTTGAAGACGGGATGGCTGGAAACACCATATATTTT. As protein: CSVEDGMAGNTIYF.

This chain connects TRBV6-1 to TRBJ1-5; D is perhaps TRBD1 (6 bases). The CDR3 is 16 amino acids. Per the germline V gene, CDR1 is MNHNS and CDR2 is SASEGT. V gave up 6 bases and J gave up 4 bases, with 19 bases separating them. The CDR3: CASREPSDRKNQPQHF. The CDR3 DNA reads TGTGCCAGCAGGGAACCCTCGGACAGAAAGAATCAGCCCCAGCATTTT.

The V and J genes are TRBV28 and TRBJ1-5, with D possibly being TRBD1 (6 bases). The CDR3 has 15 amino acids. CDR1 MDHEN and CDR2 SYDVKM come from the germline V gene. V was shortened by 6 bases and J by 1 base, with 13 bases between the two germline ends. CDR3 protein: CASSYTGRSNQPQHF. CDR3 coding DNA: TGTGCCAGCAGCTACACAGGGAGAAGCAATCAGCCCCAGCATTTT. Based on the CDR3 plus reference TRBV28 and TRBJ1-5, the full variable domain is DVKVTQSSRYLVKRTGEKVFLECVQDMDHENMFWYRQDPGLGLRLIYFSYDVKMKEKGDIPEGYSVSREKKERFSLILESASTNQTSMYLCASSYTGRSNQPQHFGDGTRLSIL.

This clone was seen a few times. The chain has TRBV2 and TRBJ1-1; 9 bases align to TRBD1. Trimming at V came to 7 bases and at J to 7 bases, leaving 4 bases not matched to a gene. Germline lookup yields CDR1 SNHLY and CDR2 FYNNEI. The CDR3 spans 12 residues. As DNA, the CDR3 is TGTGCCAGCACCGGGACAGGGATTGAAGCTTTCTTT. Residues: CASTGTGIEAFF. Drawing the rest from reference TRBV2 and TRBJ1-1, the complete variable domain is EPEVTQTPSHQVTQMGQEVILRCVPISNHLYFYWYRQILGQKVEFLVSFYNNEISEKSEIFDDQFSVERPDGSNFTLKIRSTKLEDSAMYFCASTGTGIEAFFGQGTRLTVV.

This chain links TRBV2 with TRBJ1-1; D remains ambiguous. Germline lookup yields CDR1 SNHLY and CDR2 FYNNEI. This CDR3 is 12 amino acids long. The ends were cut back, 6 bases at V and 7 bases at J, with 12 bases in the middle. In DNA, the CDR3 is TGTGCCAGCAGGGATGGACCTTTTGAAGCTTTCTTT. As protein: CASRDGPFEAFF. The full variable domain, its missing parts supplied by reference TRBV2 and TRBJ1-1, is EPEVTQTPSHQVTQMGQEVILRCVPISNHLYFYWYRQILGQKVEFLVSFYNNEISEKSEIFDDQFSVERPDGSNFTLKIRSTKLEDSAMYFCASRDGPFEAFFGQGTRLTVV.

The DNA for the CDR3 is TGTGCCAGCAGTTACTCCCATGCAGGGGGCGGTCAGCCCCAGCATTTT. This codes for CASSYSHAGGGQPQHF. This chain connects TRBV6-5 to TRBJ1-5, with 8 bases fitting TRBD1. The CDR3 contains 16 residues. The germline CDR1 and CDR2 sequences are MNHEY and SVGAGI. The V segment lost 0 bases and the J segment 6 bases; nucleotides outside the gene matches: 7.

The chain combines TRBV6-5 with TRBJ1-1; D call uncertain. CDR3 length: 12 residues. Trimming pared 2 bases from V and 7 bases from J, leaving 8 bases between. Per germline, CDR1 MNHEY and CDR2 SVGAGI. CDR3 in amino acids: CASSYRGFEAFF. The CDR3 bases are TGTGCCAGCAGTTACCGAGGTTTTGAAGCTTTCTTT.

The chain is built from TRBV6-1 and TRBJ2-7, with a tentative D call TRBD2 (7 bases). The V gene's germline CDR1 is MNHNS and CDR2 SASEGT. This CDR3 has 15 residues. The V end lost 3 bases, the J end lost 4 bases, and 16 bases lay between the germline ends. This CDR3 reads CASSEGLADRYEQYF. The CDR3 nucleotides read TGTGCCAGCAGTGAGGGTCTAGCGGACAGATACGAGCAGTACTTC.

The V gene is TRBV28, the J gene TRBJ2-3; D may be TRBD2 (5 bases). Germline values: CDR1 MDHEN, CDR2 SYDVKM. The length of the CDR3 is 15 residues. Trimming took off 5 bases at V and 2 bases at J, with 14 bases between the two ends. The CDR3 DNA reads as TGTGCCAGCAGTCTCCCAGAGGGCCTCACAGATACGCAGTATTTT. Encoded protein: CASSLPEGLTDTQYF.